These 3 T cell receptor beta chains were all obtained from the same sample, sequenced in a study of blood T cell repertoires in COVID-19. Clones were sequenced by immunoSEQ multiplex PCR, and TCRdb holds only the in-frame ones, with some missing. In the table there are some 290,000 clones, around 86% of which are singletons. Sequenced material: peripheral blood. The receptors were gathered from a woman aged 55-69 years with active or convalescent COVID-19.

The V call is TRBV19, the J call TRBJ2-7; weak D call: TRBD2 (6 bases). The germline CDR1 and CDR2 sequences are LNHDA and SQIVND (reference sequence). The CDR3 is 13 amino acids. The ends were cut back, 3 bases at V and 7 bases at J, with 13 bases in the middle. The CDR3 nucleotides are TGTGCCAGTAGTATGGAGGGCGGAGGAGAGCAGTACTTC. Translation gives CASSMEGGGEQYF.

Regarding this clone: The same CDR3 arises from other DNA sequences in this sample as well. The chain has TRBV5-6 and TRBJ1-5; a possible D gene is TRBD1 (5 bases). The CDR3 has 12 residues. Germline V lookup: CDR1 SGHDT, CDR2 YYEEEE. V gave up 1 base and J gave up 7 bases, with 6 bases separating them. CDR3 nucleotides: TGTGCCAGCAGCTTGTCAGGGCAGCCCCAGCATTTT. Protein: CASSLSGQPQHF.

CDR3 coding DNA: TGTGCCAGCAGCTTAGACAGGAAGAACACTGAAGCTTTCTTT. Encoded protein: CASSLDRKNTEAFF. V and J are TRBV11-1 and TRBJ1-1, with D possibly matching TRBD1 (5 bases). CDR1 is SGHAT and CDR2 is FQDESV in the germline V gene (reference sequence). The CDR3 is 14 residues long. Trimming cost V 1 base and J 1 base, with 7 bases left between them. Complete variable domain (other parts from reference TRBV11-1 and TRBJ1-1): EAEVAQSPRYKITEKSQAVAFWCDPISGHATLYWYRQILGQGPELLVQFQDESVVDDSQLPKDRFSAERLKGVDSTLKIQPAELGDSAMYLCASSLDRKNTEAFFGQGTRLTVV.